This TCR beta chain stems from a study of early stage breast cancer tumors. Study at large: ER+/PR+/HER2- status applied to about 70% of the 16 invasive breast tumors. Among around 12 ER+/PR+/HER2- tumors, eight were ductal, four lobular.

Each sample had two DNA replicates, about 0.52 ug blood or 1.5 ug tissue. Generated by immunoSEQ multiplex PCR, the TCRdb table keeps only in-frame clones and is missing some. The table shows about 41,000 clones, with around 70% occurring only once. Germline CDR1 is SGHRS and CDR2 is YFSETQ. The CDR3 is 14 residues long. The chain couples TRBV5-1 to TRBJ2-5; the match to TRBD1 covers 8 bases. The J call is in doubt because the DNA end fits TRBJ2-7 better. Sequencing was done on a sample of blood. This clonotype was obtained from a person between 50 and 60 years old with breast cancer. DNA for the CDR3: TGCGCCAGCAGCGCAGGGGGCCTAGGCCTCGAGCAGTACTTC. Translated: CASSAGGLGLEQYF.